This entry lists 15 T cell receptor beta chains sequenced from one sample in a study of blood T cell repertoires in COVID-19. The protocol was immunoSEQ multiplex PCR, while the TCRdb copy is restricted to in-frame clones and leaves out a portion. The repertoire includes about 200,000 clones, 70% to 85% of them detected once, and 6% to 8% sits in the top ten. The sample taken for sequencing was peripheral blood. The receptors were sampled from a human donor with acute or convalescent COVID-19. The donor label of this sample is uncertain.

The rearrangement uses TRBV5-1 and TRBJ2-7; D perhaps matches TRBD1 (6 bases). The CDR3 loop spans 18 amino acids. The V gene's germline CDR1 is SGHRS and CDR2 YFSETQ. V lost 1 base, J lost 0 bases, and 20 bases lay in between. The CDR3 coding sequence is TGCGCCAGCAGCTTGTTGCCGGGTAGGACAGCGAGCTCCTACGAGCAGTACTTC. Translation gives CASSLLPGRTASSYEQYF.

In this sample, this clone turned up a few times. This chain's CDR3 is CAWSVPSRYQETQYF. As DNA, the CDR3 is TGTGCCTGGAGTGTACCTTCGAGGTACCAAGAGACCCAGTACTTC. The rearrangement uses TRBV30 and TRBJ2-5; D gene uncertain. The CDR3 is 15 residues long. V lost 0 bases to trimming and J lost 0 bases, with 11 bases between them. Looked up from germline, CDR1 is GTSNPN and CDR2 is SVGIG (reference sequence).

As concerns this clone: The same CDR3 arises from other DNA sequences in this sample as well. V gene TRBV19 combines with J gene TRBJ1-5, with 8 bases lining up with TRBD1. The CDR3 runs to 15 residues. With V trimmed by 6 bases and J by 1 base, 5 bases remained unmatched. Germline CDR1 and CDR2: LNHDA and SQIVND (reference sequence). The CDR3 reads CASSRTGGSNQPQHF. Written as DNA, the CDR3 is TGTGCCAGTAGCAGAACAGGGGGAAGCAATCAGCCCCAGCATTTT. Together with reference TRBV19 and TRBJ1-5, the CDR3 gives the full variable domain: DGGITQSPKYLFRKEGQNVTLSCEQNLNHDAMYWYRQDPGQGLRLIYYSQIVNDFQKGDIAEGYSVSREKKESFPLTVTSAQKNPTAFYLCASSRTGGSNQPQHFGDGTRLSIL.

The CDR3 nucleotides are TGCGCCAGCAGCCAGGTCGGACAGGCGGCTTCACCCCTCCACTTT. Translated: CASSQVGQAASPLHF. This chain links TRBV4-1 with TRBJ1-6, with 7 bases fitting TRBD1. Germline CDR1 is MGHRA and CDR2 is YSYEKL. The J segment lost 9 bases and the V segment lost 3 bases, leaving 8 bases of the junction unmatched. The CDR3 loop spans 15 amino acids.

This clone has just one count. The chain has TRBV5-1 and TRBJ1-3, with D tentatively TRBD1 (5 bases). The germline gives CDR1 SGHRS, CDR2 YFSETQ. Trimming pared 4 bases from V and 0 bases from J, leaving 5 bases between. The CDR3 spans 13 residues. CDR3 region: CASSTGSGNTIYF. The CDR3 coding sequence is TGCGCCAGCAGCACAGGCTCTGGAAACACCATATATTTT.

The gene calls are TRBV6-5 and TRBJ2-3; D uncertain. The CDR3 has 15 residues. CDR1 and CDR2 from the germline V gene are MNHEY and SVGAGI. The germline V and J ends were trimmed by 0 bases and 3 bases, with 10 bases remaining between them. CDR3 sequence: CASSYSRASTDTQYF. The CDR3 DNA reads as TGTGCCAGCAGTTACTCGAGAGCGTCGACAGATACGCAGTATTTT.

This chain connects TRBV27 to TRBJ1-4; no firm D call. The CDR3 loop spans 15 amino acids. V was clipped by 6 bases and J by 0 bases, with 11 bases between them. Germline lookup yields CDR1 MNHEY and CDR2 SMNVEV (reference sequence). In DNA, the CDR3 is TGTGCCAGCAGGCCTTCGGTTACAACTAATGAAAAACTGTTTTTT. Residues: CASRPSVTTNEKLFF.

The chain's CDR3 is CASIGLQTGGYTF. CDR3 in DNA: TGTGCCAGTATCGGGCTCCAGACGGGAGGCTACACCTTC. The chain is built from TRBV19 and TRBJ1-2; D uncertain. This CDR3 spans 13 amino acids. Trimming removed 7 bases at V and 8 bases at J, with 17 bases between. The germline V gene has CDR1 LNHDA and CDR2 SQIVND (reference sequence).

This rearrangement joins TRBV21-1 to TRBJ2-7; the table's D call, TRBD2, has no DNA check behind it. TRBV21-1 is marked as a pseudogene. The length of the CDR3 is 16 residues. The DNA for the CDR3 is TGTGCCAGCAGCAAAGGGGTCGGGAGGGCCGCGGGGGAGCAGTACTTC. This sequence encodes CASSKGVGRAAGEQYF.

J is TRBJ1-2 and V is TRBV19, with 9 bases aligning to TRBD1. CDR1 is LNHDA, CDR2 SQIVND, per germline (reference sequence). After removal of 7 bases from V and 7 bases from J, the junction contained 22 bases not matched to a gene. This CDR3 contains 18 residues. The CDR3 DNA reads TGTGCCAGTATTTATTCCGGGACAGGGACCTCCCACTTGGGTGGCTACACCTTC. Translating gives CASIYSGTGTSHLGGYTF.

This chain joins TRBV27 and TRBJ1-2; 7 bases align to TRBD1. The CDR3 is made up of 16 amino acids. The V and J ends lost 5 bases and 1 base, in that order; junction bases with no gene match: 10. Per germline, CDR1 MNHEY and CDR2 SMNVEV (reference sequence). As DNA, the CDR3 is TGTGCCAGCAGTCGCGCCTCCGGGACAGATAACTATGGCTACACCTTC. Translating it yields CASSRASGTDNYGYTF.

The J gene is TRBJ1-5, the V gene TRBV28, with D tentatively TRBD1 (5 bases). Germline V gives CDR1 MDHEN, CDR2 SYDVKM. V shed 3 bases and J shed 7 bases, with 7 bases lying between them. The CDR3 contains 12 residues. The CDR3 loop reads CASSFRGQPQHF. DNA for the CDR3: TGTGCCAGCAGTTTCCGGGGGCAGCCCCAGCATTTT.

V is TRBV28 and J is TRBJ2-1, with a possible D match to TRBD1 (6 bases). V lost 6 bases and J 9 bases, leaving 12 bases between the germline ends. Germline V lookup: CDR1 MDHEN, CDR2 SYDVKM. The CDR3 length is 12 residues. In DNA form, the CDR3 reads TGTGCCAGCAGACAGGGATGGGGTGAGCAGTTCTTC. Amino acids: CASRQGWGEQFF.

V gene TRBV27 combines with J gene TRBJ2-3, with a weak D call TRBD2 (6 bases). Trimming left V 3 bases short and J 1 base short, with 17 bases between. Per the germline V gene, CDR1 is MNHEY and CDR2 is SMNVEV (reference sequence). CDR3 length: 17 amino acids. CDR3 bases: TGTGCCAGCAGTTTTCGTGTAGCGGAGGTGGGCACAGATACGCAGTATTTT. It specifies CASSFRVAEVGTDTQYF.

The CDR3 DNA reads as TGTGTCATCCGTCAGGGGATCCGGTACACTGAAGCTTTCTTT. As protein: CVIRQGIRYTEAFF. The J gene is TRBJ1-1, the V gene TRBV6-5, with D possibly being TRBD1 (6 bases). Germline assignment: CDR1 MNHEY and CDR2 SVGAGI. This CDR3 is built from 14 residues.